This T cell receptor (beta chain) comes out of a study of shared clonotypes between healthy human individuals. Looking at the study overall: Three plates each covered CD4 naive and memory; CD8 naive two, CD8 memory one.

Looked up from germline, CDR1 is KGHSH and CDR2 is LQKENI. The CDR3 is 14 amino acids. Deletions cut 2 bases from V and 4 bases from J, with 9 bases between. Using immunoSEQ multiplex PCR, the repertoire was profiled, and TCRdb retains in-frame clones only, with some absent. Among roughly 2 million clones listed, approximately 94% were seen once. The study's findings and limits: Unshared clonotypes carried lower generation probabilities than those common to all four donors. In general, naive subsets displayed greater estimated richness than memory subsets did.

The authors divided CD4+ cells into CD45RA+ naive and CD45RA-negative memory subsets. About this clone: Antigen unknown.

The clonotype comes from a man aged 18 to 29 in good health. This chain links TRBV18 with TRBJ2-1; D could derive from TRBD1 or TRBD2 (5 bases each). Input material: naive CD4+ T cells sorted from blood. Subset noted: CD45RA+ positively selected. CDR3 DNA sequence: TGTGCCAGCTCACCATTGGGGACGTACAATGAGCAGTTCTTC. Its translation is CASSPLGTYNEQFF.